What follows describes a single TCR beta chain. The germline V gene encodes CDR1 SGHNT and CDR2 YYREEE (reference sequence). V was shortened by 4 bases and J by 1 base, with 14 bases between the two germline ends. The CDR3 spans 15 residues. These data originate in a study of blood T cell repertoires in COVID-19. Study overall: The cDNA or gDNA used as material had been derived from T cells, B-cell-depleted T cells, or PBMCs.

Study processing details: Using reference gene primer amplification, nucleated cell counts were estimated. Using immunoSEQ multiplex PCR, the repertoire was profiled, and TCRdb retains in-frame clones only, with some absent. The V and J calls and clone size are taken from that table; D and trimming were inferred from the DNA. This sample yields 130,000 to 150,000 clones, of which over 70% are seen a single time; over 8.5% belongs to the top ten. This clonotype was sampled from a man in his forties or fifties with active or convalescent COVID-19. Sequencing was performed on peripheral blood. V and J are TRBV5-4 and TRBJ1-1, with a weak D call TRBD1 (6 bases). The DNA of the CDR3 is TGTGCCAGCAGCGGACCGGGACACCCGAACACTGAAGCTTTCTTT. Its translation is CASSGPGHPNTEAFF.